What follows is one T cell receptor (beta chain) and its context. Its antigen is currently not known. One base away there is no much larger clone; base qualities are not given. The sample comes from a study of blood T cell repertoires in COVID-19 (dated by TCRdb to 2019 to 2021). For the study in its entirety: Collaborator samples came from the United States, Italy and Spain and covered acute and convalescent phases of COVID-19. The material from the prospective study consisted of cDNA or gDNA derived from T cells, B-cell-depleted T cells, or PBMCs. Subjects who had been exposed to COVID-19, were actively infected with it, or had recovered from it provided the deeply sampled blood TCRbeta repertoires that made up the dataset. The repertoires were made available in a free public database intended to serve as a resource for research on the immune response to SARS-CoV-2. Samples were obtained from the ongoing ImmuneRACE study (first 160 participants) and from about 1,300 subjects provided by 6 global collaborators. Sample metadata almost always included a de-identified subject ID, COVID-19 status, age in years and sex. Where available, HLA class I and class II types were taken from metadata supplied by the sample provider and were not determined by assay-based typing.

The immunoSEQ Assay, a bias-controlled multiplex PCR, was used to amplify TCRbeta CDR3 regions from genomic DNA. The paper's processing steps were these. Within the assay, amplification of reference gene primers was used to estimate how many nucleated cells each sample contained. To quantify the absolute abundance of each unique TCRbeta CDR3 rearrangement, sequence reads were collapsed and filtered. Productive Simpson clonality was computed per sample as the square root of Simpson's diversity index over productive rearrangements. TCRdb provides this immuneACCESS table in a form limited to in-frame rearrangements. Some clones are lacking; in checked studies, under half of them reflect an unresolved V gene, and why the rest are absent is not known. V, J and clone size are those of that table, while D and trimming were read from the DNA. This sample has around 200,000 clones in its table, and over 80% of those were observed once. The ten largest clones take up 4.5% to 5.5% of the sample.

Summary of the overall study and its limitations: The amount of clinical and demographic metadata varied by source and participant and was provided uncurated.

Each collaborating institution followed its own protocols to collect whole blood in K2EDTA tubes. For TCRbeta analysis, collaborators shipped samples in one of three forms: frozen whole blood, isolated PBMCs, or DNA extracted from either of those sample types. Sequencing was done on a sample of peripheral blood. This receptor was obtained from a human donor in a cohort sampled during active COVID-19.

CDR3 reads: CASSYSRREKDTQYF. The DNA sequence is as follows: TGTGCCAGCAGTTACTCGAGGCGGGAGAAGGATACGCAGTATTTT. The chain is encoded by TRBV6-5 joined to TRBJ2-3; the central 7 bases match TRBD2. Sequences MNHEY (CDR1) and SVGAGI (CDR2) are obtained from the germline V gene. Including the terminal cysteine and phenylalanine, the CDR3 comprises 15 residues. The CDR3 DNA has 45 bases and is translated from base 1. V is cut back by 0 bases and J by 6 bases, with 6 bases in the junction unmatched.